This T cell receptor beta chain appears in the sequencing data of a study of identifying expanded T cells in peripheral blood. Germline V gene sequence: CDR1 KGHSH, CDR2 LQKENI. Between the trimmed V and J ends, which lost 6 bases and 2 bases, there was a span of 13 bases. This CDR3 has 14 residues. Some clones are missing from TCRdb's copy, which holds only in-frame ones; the method was immunoSEQ multiplex PCR. The data contain about 130,000 clones, approximately 86% of them singletons. Material for sequencing was blood. The source of this sequence is a person aged 18 to 75 in good health. J is TRBJ1-2 and V is TRBV18; D is unclear. The CDR3 is CASSTSEQNYGYTF. As DNA, the CDR3 is TGTGCCAGCTCGACGTCTGAACAAAACTATGGCTACACCTTC.